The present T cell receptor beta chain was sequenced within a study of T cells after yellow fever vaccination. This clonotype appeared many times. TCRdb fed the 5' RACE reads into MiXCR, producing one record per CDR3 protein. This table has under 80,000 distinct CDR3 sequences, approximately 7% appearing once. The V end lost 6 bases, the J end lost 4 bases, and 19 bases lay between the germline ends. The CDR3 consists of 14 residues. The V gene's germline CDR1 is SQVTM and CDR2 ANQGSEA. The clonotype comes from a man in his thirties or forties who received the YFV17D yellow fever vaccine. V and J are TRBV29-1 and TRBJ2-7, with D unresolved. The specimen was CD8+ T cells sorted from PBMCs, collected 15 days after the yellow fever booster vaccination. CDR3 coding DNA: TGCAGCGTCGGCATGTCAGGAGCGTTATACGAGCAGTACTTC. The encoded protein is CSVGMSGALYEQYF.